The 32 T cell receptor beta chains listed next were all sequenced from one sample in a study of cytomegalovirus exposure and HLA in healthy donors. 13 Jbeta primers and 60 Vbeta primers were used for the PCR. Measured with immunoSEQ multiplex PCR; TCRdb has only the in-frame clones, and not every one. The sample records some 200,000 clones, over 65% being singletons. The sample comprised PBMCs. These receptors all stem from a boy aged 2-15 years in good health and CMV-seronegative.

On this clone itself: Sequence at one end of the junction differs from germline and may be a read error. Different DNA sequences within this sample yield the same CDR3. The chain uses TRBV5-1 and TRBJ2-7; TRBD1 agrees at 10 bases. This CDR3 has 17 amino acids. Germline-derived CDR1 and CDR2 are SGHRS and YFSETQ. CDR3 sequence: CASSLEGQGRLSYEQYF. DNA for the CDR3: TGCGCCAGCAGCTTGGAGGGACAGGGGCGTTTATCCTACGAGCAGTACTTT.

This chain links TRBV27 with TRBJ2-4; 13 nucleotides agree with TRBD2. CDR1 is MNHEY, CDR2 SMNVEV, per germline (reference sequence). The J segment lost 8 bases and the V segment lost 8 bases, leaving 9 bases of the junction unmatched. The CDR3 runs 15 residues. Here the CDR3 reads CASSTSGGAWDIQYF. In DNA, the CDR3 is TGTGCCAGCTCTACTAGCGGGGGGGCATGGGACATTCAGTACTTC.

The chain combines TRBV4-2 with TRBJ1-1; unclear D gene. CDR3 length: 15 amino acids. CDR1 LGHNA and CDR2 YNFKEQ come from the germline V gene. V was cut by 3 bases and J by 1 base, with 12 bases left in between. CDR3 DNA sequence: TGTGCCAGCAGCCAGATAGAGGGAGAGAACACTGAAGCTTTCTTT. This encodes CASSQIEGENTEAFF.

The chain employs TRBV30 and TRBJ2-7; the match to TRBD2 covers 9 bases. The J segment lost 4 bases and the V segment lost 3 bases, leaving 7 bases of the junction unmatched. The germline V gene encodes CDR1 GTSNPN and CDR2 SVGIG (reference sequence). The CDR3 contains 14 residues. CDR3 region: CAWRVRGGAYEQYF. In DNA form, the CDR3 reads TGTGCCTGGAGGGTCCGCGGGGGGGCTTACGAGCAGTACTTC.

The CDR3, as DNA: TGTGCCAGCAGCTTACCGGGACAGGGACATCAGCCCCAGCATTTT. Its translation is CASSLPGQGHQPQHF. V is TRBV7-8 and J is TRBJ1-5; 9 bases align to TRBD1. This CDR3 is built from 15 residues. Germline lookup yields CDR1 SGHVS and CDR2 FQNEAQ. The V and J ends lost 2 bases and 5 bases, in that order; junction bases with no gene match: 4.

V usage is TRBV7-9 and J usage is TRBJ1-6; TRBD1 agrees at 8 bases. V was pared by 7 bases and J by 10 bases, with 9 bases of the junction left unmatched. Germline CDR1 is SEHNR and CDR2 is FQNEAQ (reference sequence). The CDR3 covers 14 residues. The CDR3, as DNA: TGTGCCAGCACCATTGACAGGGGAAGATCACCCCTCCACTTT. Amino acids: CASTIDRGRSPLHF. Drawing the rest from reference TRBV7-9 and TRBJ1-6, the complete variable domain is DTGVSQNPRHKITKRGQNVTFRCDPISEHNRLYWYRQTLGQGPEFLTYFQNEAQLEKSRLLSDRFSAERPKGSFSTLEIQRTEQGDSAMYLCASTIDRGRSPLHFGNGTRLTVT.

J is TRBJ1-1 and V is TRBV30; the match to TRBD1 covers 7 bases. The germline V gene has CDR1 GTSNPN and CDR2 SVGIG (reference sequence). The CDR3 loop spans 12 amino acids. The junction had 3 bases not matched to a gene; V was cut back by 7 bases and J by 1 base. CDR3 in amino acids: CASNRGNTEAFF. The CDR3 DNA sequence: TGTGCCTCAAACAGGGGGAACACTGAAGCTTTCTTT.

The chain employs TRBV4-1 and TRBJ1-6; D gene uncertain. Germline values: CDR1 MGHRA, CDR2 YSYEKL. CDR3 length: 15 amino acids. The ends were cut back, 2 bases at V and 8 bases at J, with 13 bases in the middle. The CDR3 nucleotides are TGCGCCAGCAGCCAAATCCGAACCGGGGATTCACCCCTCCACTTT. The encoded protein is CASSQIRTGDSPLHF.

A note on this clone: The same CDR3 also results from other DNA sequences found in this sample. This sequence joins TRBV2 and TRBJ1-5; TRBD1 aligns across 7 bases. The CDR3 extends over 13 amino acids. Germline loops: CDR1 SNHLY, CDR2 FYNNEI. J gave up 4 bases and V 6 bases, and 3 bases lay outside the gene matches. The CDR3 loop is CASRGDSNQPQHF. CDR3 coding DNA: TGTGCCAGCAGGGGGGACAGTAATCAGCCCCAGCATTTT. The full variable domain, its missing parts supplied by reference TRBV2 and TRBJ1-5, is EPEVTQTPSHQVTQMGQEVILRCVPISNHLYFYWYRQILGQKVEFLVSFYNNEISEKSEIFDDQFSVERPDGSNFTLKIRSTKLEDSAMYFCASRGDSNQPQHFGDGTRLSIL.

V and J are TRBV9 and TRBJ1-3; D uncertain. Germline assignment: CDR1 SGDLS and CDR2 YYNGEE. Trimming took off 3 bases at V and 4 bases at J, with 8 bases between the two ends. The CDR3 covers 13 residues. CDR3 protein: CASSARAGNTIYF. The CDR3 nucleotides read TGTGCCAGCAGCGCCCGAGCAGGAAACACCATATATTTT.

The chain combines TRBV5-6 with TRBJ1-1; the D gene is possibly TRBD1 (6 bases). V lost 3 bases and J lost 6, with 12 bases in between. The CDR3 length is 13 residues. The germline CDR1 and CDR2 sequences are SGHDT and YYEEEE. CDR3 bases: TGTGCCAGCAGCTACTACAGGGTAGCTGAAGCTTTCTTT. Encoded protein: CASSYYRVAEAFF.

With regard to this clone: The junction shows a germline mismatch at one end, possibly a read error. This chain links TRBV7-9 with TRBJ2-7; D may be TRBD1 (5 bases). Germline lookup yields CDR1 SEHNR and CDR2 FQNEAQ (reference sequence). CDR3 length: 12 amino acids. CDR3 in amino acids: CSSSSGSYEQYF. The CDR3 DNA sequence: TGTTCCAGCAGCTCAGGGTCCTACGAGCAGTACTTC. Using reference TRBV7-9 and TRBJ2-7 for the parts outside the CDR3, the full variable domain is DTGVSQNPRHKITKRGQNVTFRCDPISEHNRLYWYRQTLGQGPEFLTYFQNEAQLEKSRLLSDRFSAERPKGSFSTLEIQRTEQGDSAMYLCSSSSGSYEQYFGPGTRLTVT.

The genes are TRBV7-9 and TRBJ2-7; possibly TRBD1 for D (6 bases). The CDR3 is 15 amino acids. Trimming shortened V by 4 bases and J by 3 bases, and 16 bases separated the two germline ends. Per the germline V gene, CDR1 is SEHNR and CDR2 is FQNEAQ (reference sequence). The CDR3 protein is CASSSLTGKLYEQYF. CDR3 coding DNA: TGTGCCAGCAGCTCTCTCACAGGGAAACTCTACGAGCAGTACTTC.

This clone has just one count. The chain employs TRBV11-2 and TRBJ2-4; tentatively, D is TRBD2 (5 bases). The V gene's germline CDR1 is SGHAT and CDR2 FQNNGV. The CDR3 covers 17 residues. Trimming took 1 base from V and 1 from J, leaving 14 bases between them. CDR3 sequence (DNA): TGTGCCAGCAGCTTAGGGGCGACCGGGGTGGCCAAAAACATTCAGTACTTC. It codes for CASSLGATGVAKNIQYF. Based on the CDR3 plus reference TRBV11-2 and TRBJ2-4, the full variable domain is EAGVAQSPRYKIIEKRQSVAFWCNPISGHATLYWYQQILGQGPKLLIQFQNNGVVDDSQLPKDRFSAERLKGVDSTLKIQPAKLEDSAVYLCASSLGATGVAKNIQYFGAGTRLSVL.

The rearrangement links TRBV11-2 to TRBJ2-7; TRBD1 is a possible D gene (5 bases). The CDR3 totals 14 residues. Between the trimmed V and J ends, which lost 3 bases and 5 bases, there was a span of 14 bases. Germline lookup yields CDR1 SGHAT and CDR2 FQNNGV. The CDR3, as DNA: TGTGCCAGCAGCTTTTTTGCAGGGTCCCACGAGCAGTACTTC. It yields the protein CASSFFAGSHEQYF.

The chain joins TRBV7-9 to TRBJ1-1; D is ambiguous. Trimming shortened V by 4 bases and J by 3 bases, and 3 bases separated the two germline ends. Germline values: CDR1 SEHNR, CDR2 FQNEAQ (reference sequence). The CDR3 sequence is 11 residues long. This chain's CDR3 is CASSSDTEAFF. CDR3 coding DNA: TGTGCCAGCAGCTCAGACACTGAAGCTTTCTTT.

V gene TRBV7-5 combines with J gene TRBJ2-7; the table's D call, TRBD2, was not checked against the DNA. TRBV7-5 is listed as a pseudogene. The CDR3 is 13 amino acids. CDR3 in DNA: TGTGCCAGAAGCTTAGTCGGGGGTGAAGAGCAGTACTTC. Protein product: CARSLVGGEEQYF.

V usage is TRBV19 and J usage is TRBJ2-7; no definite D call. The V gene lost 6 bases and the J gene lost 2 bases, with 8 bases spanning the gap. The V gene's germline CDR1 is LNHDA and CDR2 SQIVND (reference sequence). This CDR3 is 12 amino acids long. The CDR3 nucleotides are TGTGCCAGTAGCCGAGATCCCTACGAGCAGTACTTC. Protein sequence: CASSRDPYEQYF. Filled out from reference TRBV19 and TRBJ2-7, the complete variable domain reads DGGITQSPKYLFRKEGQNVTLSCEQNLNHDAMYWYRQDPGQGLRLIYYSQIVNDFQKGDIAEGYSVSREKKESFPLTVTSAQKNPTAFYLCASSRDPYEQYFGPGTRLTVT.

This sequence joins TRBV7-9 and TRBJ2-1, with D maybe TRBD2 (6 bases). Trimming took 8 bases from V and 0 from J, leaving 11 bases between them. Germline CDR1 reads SEHNR; CDR2 reads FQNEAQ (reference sequence). The CDR3 has 14 residues. The CDR3 region is CASSAGSSYNEQFF. The CDR3 DNA reads TGTGCCAGCTCGGCGGGGAGCTCCTACAATGAGCAGTTCTTC.

This clone was found once. At one end the junction does not follow the germline gene, possibly because of a read error. The V and J genes are TRBV7-9 and TRBJ1-5; 9 bases are a match to TRBD1. CDR1 SEHNR and CDR2 FQNEAQ come from the germline V gene (reference sequence). The CDR3 has 16 residues. In DNA form, the CDR3 reads TGTTCCAGCAGCTATTGGACAGGGGAAGGCAATCAGCCCCAGCATTTT. Its translation is CSSSYWTGEGNQPQHF.

This clone was seen just once. The chain combines TRBV7-3 with TRBJ2-2, with D possibly matching TRBD2 (5 bases). CDR1 is SGHTA and CDR2 is FQGTGA in the germline V gene. The ends were cut back, 4 bases at V and 0 bases at J, with 6 bases in the middle. This CDR3 contains 14 residues. This chain's CDR3 is CASSSGTNTGELFF. The CDR3 DNA reads TGTGCCAGCAGCTCCGGGACGAACACCGGGGAGCTGTTTTTT.

V and J are TRBV25-1 and TRBJ1-1, with D perhaps matching TRBD1 (6 bases). The CDR3 is made up of 14 amino acids. Between the trimmed V and J ends, which lost 2 bases and 11 bases, there was a span of 18 bases. Germline CDR1 is MGHDK and CDR2 is SYGVNS. For the CDR3, the DNA is TGTGCCAGCAGTGAAGGGACAACCCACGGTTATGCTTTCTTT. Amino acids: CASSEGTTHGYAFF.

The chain carries TRBV6-1 and TRBJ2-2; the D gene is possibly TRBD2 (6 bases). Trimming left V 8 bases short and J 3 bases short, with 10 bases between. The germline CDR1 and CDR2 sequences are MNHNS and SASEGT. CDR3 length: 13 residues. The CDR3 loop reads CASWDSDTGELFF. In nucleotides, the CDR3 is TGTGCCAGCTGGGACTCAGACACCGGGGAGCTGTTTTTT.

The rearrangement joins TRBV5-6 to TRBJ2-1; 7 bases are a match to TRBD2. Germline CDR1 SGHDT, CDR2 YYEEEE. CDR3 size: 15 residues. Trimming at V came to 2 bases and at J to 4 bases, leaving 6 bases not matched to a gene. DNA for the CDR3: TGTGCCAGCAGCTTCGGGGTCGGGGGGTACAATGAGCAGTTCTTC. Translation: CASSFGVGGYNEQFF.

In its sample, this clone was seen once. This chain uses TRBV19 with TRBJ2-3; tentatively, D is TRBD1 (5 bases). The CDR3 contains 15 residues. The germline V and J ends were trimmed by 6 bases and 4 bases, with 17 bases remaining between them. In germline, CDR1 is LNHDA, CDR2 SQIVND (reference sequence). CDR3 in amino acids: CASSPSGSRADTQYF. In nucleotides, the CDR3 is TGTGCCAGTAGCCCCTCGGGTAGCAGGGCAGATACGCAGTATTTT.

The CDR3 sequence is CSVARSTDTQYF. The CDR3 region has the DNA TGCAGCGTCGCCCGGAGCACAGATACGCAGTATTTT. This rearrangement joins TRBV29-1 to TRBJ2-3; D ambiguous. Germline V gives CDR1 SQVTM, CDR2 ANQGSEA. The CDR3 extends over 12 amino acids. Trimming took 6 bases from V and 0 from J, leaving 7 bases between them.

The CDR3 DNA is TGTGCCAGCAGTGCGGAGGGCACAGATACGCAGTATTTT. Translation gives CASSAEGTDTQYF. The gene calls are TRBV2 and TRBJ2-3; possible D gene TRBD2, 5 bases. The germline CDR1 and CDR2 sequences are SNHLY and FYNNEI. Trimming left V 4 bases short and J 1 base short, with 6 bases between. CDR3 length: 13 residues.

The gene calls are TRBV5-5 and TRBJ2-2; 7 bases match TRBD1. V trimming: 3 bases; J trimming: 3 bases; junction bases outside the gene matches: 8. The germline V gene encodes CDR1 SGHKS and CDR2 YYEKEE (reference sequence). There are 16 residues in the CDR3. CDR3 DNA: TGTGCCAGCAGCTCCGGGAAGAGGGGGCACACCGGGGAGCTGTTTTTT. It translates to CASSSGKRGHTGELFF.

V and J are TRBV30 and TRBJ1-5; TRBD1 matches at 11 bases. CDR1 GTSNPN and CDR2 SVGIG come from the germline V gene (reference sequence). This CDR3 is 18 amino acids long. The trim removed 0 bases at V and 0 bases at J, leaving 7 bases unmatched. The CDR3 protein is CAWSVGTGGIYSNQPQHF. DNA of the CDR3: TGTGCCTGGAGTGTGGGGACAGGGGGGATCTATAGCAATCAGCCCCAGCATTTT.

The chain combines TRBV7-9 with TRBJ2-7; 9 bases match TRBD1. The V and J ends lost 3 bases and 0 bases, in that order; junction bases with no gene match: 12. The CDR3 spans 18 residues. CDR1 is SEHNR and CDR2 is FQNEAQ in the germline V gene (reference sequence). Here the CDR3 DNA reads TGTGCCAGCAGCTTTCCCCTGGGGACAGGGCCGGGCTCCTACGAGCAGTACTTC. Its protein product is CASSFPLGTGPGSYEQYF.

The chain has TRBV10-3 and TRBJ2-1; 9 nucleotides line up with TRBD2. This CDR3 comprises 14 residues. CDR1 ENHRY and CDR2 SYGVKD come from the germline V gene. V was clipped by 7 bases and J by 6 bases; unmatched bases: 7. The CDR3 bases are TGTGCCATCACGGCGGGGGGGCGAGCCAATGAGCAGTTCTTC. This sequence encodes CAITAGGRANEQFF.

The V and J genes are TRBV19 and TRBJ1-6; D gene uncertain. This CDR3 comprises 14 residues. Per germline, CDR1 LNHDA and CDR2 SQIVND (reference sequence). The ends were cut back, 6 bases at V and 8 bases at J, with 14 bases in the middle. The CDR3 reads CASRTSLGDSPLHF. CDR3 sequence (DNA): TGTGCCAGTAGAACGAGTCTCGGGGATTCACCCCTCCACTTT.